This paragraph reports one T cell receptor (beta chain). This sample stems from a study of shared clonotypes between healthy human individuals. V was shortened by 1 base and J by 7 bases, with 17 bases between the two germline ends. The germline V gene has CDR1 SGHRS and CDR2 YFSETQ. The length of the CDR3 is 15 residues. The data were produced by immunoSEQ multiplex PCR, yet TCRdb's version contains in-frame clones alone and is incomplete. The sample yields millions of clones, around 90% seen once. The TCR was taken from a man aged 18 to 29 in good health. The chain carries TRBV5-1 and TRBJ1-2; D not certain. Material for sequencing was naive CD4+ T cells sorted from blood. Subset reported: CD45RA+ positively selected. CDR3 sequence (DNA): TGCGCCAGCAGCTTGCTTCTAGGTTCGGGGTTTGGCTACACCTTC. Protein sequence: CASSLLLGSGFGYTF.